What follows are 13 T cell receptor beta chains derived from one specimen sequenced in a study of identical twins. In TCRdb, the 5' RACE reads were re-called with MiXCR into one record per CDR3 protein. Among under 250,000 distinct CDR3 sequences listed, 7.5% were seen once. This sample was also put to use in a study of yellow fever vaccine responses in identical twins.

Sequenced input: memory (CD45RO+) T cells sorted from blood. These TCRs come from a young woman in good health.

This clonotype showed up many times. V gene TRBV12-3 or TRBV12-4 combines with J gene TRBJ2-3; unclear D gene. Trimming removed 0 bases from V and 0 bases from J, with 7 bases in between. The CDR3 spans 15 residues. Here the CDR3 reads CASSLAVPSTDTQYF. The CDR3 region has the DNA TGTGCCAGCAGTTTAGCGGTACCTAGCACAGATACGCAGTATTTT.

At least ten counts were recorded for this clonotype. This sequence joins TRBV4-3 and TRBJ2-2; D remains unclear. The CDR3 runs to 14 residues. V was clipped by 1 base and J by 3 bases, with 6 bases between them. The V gene's germline CDR1 is LGHNA and CDR2 YSLEER. The DNA of the CDR3 is TGCGCCAGCAGCCAAGTTCAGGACACCGGGGAGCTGTTTTTT. Translation gives CASSQVQDTGELFF.

Concerning this clonotype: One base away lies a much larger clone, so this may be a sequencing read error. Since the CDR3 does not end with the conserved phenylalanine or tryptophan, this likely comes from a read error. This sequence joins TRBV7-2 and TRBJ2-7, with 9 positions matching TRBD2. The germline CDR1 and CDR2 sequences are SGHTA and FQGNSA. With 6 bases clipped from V and 3 bases from J, the junction kept 6 bases outside the gene matches. This CDR3 has 14 residues. The CDR3 DNA reads as TGTGCCAGCAGTCCGAGCGGGAGGATCTACGAGCAGTACTCC. Amino acid sequence: CASSPSGRIYEQYS.

The chain recombines TRBV5-1 with TRBJ2-4; the match to TRBD2 covers 8 bases. CDR1 SGHRS and CDR2 YFSETQ come from the germline V gene. The CDR3 extends over 16 amino acids. Trimming removed 7 bases from V and 0 bases from J; junction bases left unmatched: 9. In DNA, the CDR3 is TGCGCCAGCCAAGACACTAGCGGAAGAGCCAAAAACATTCAGTACTTC. It codes for CASQDTSGRAKNIQYF.

The CDR3 loop reads CATGQPQYF. The CDR3 DNA reads as TGTGCCACCGGACAGCCGCAGTACTTC. The chain joins TRBV15 to TRBJ2-7; possible D gene TRBD1, 6 bases. Trimming took off 8 bases at V and 9 bases at J, with 8 bases between the two ends. Germline V gene data show CDR1 as LNHNV and CDR2 as YYDKDF (reference sequence). CDR3 size: 9 residues. The variable domain in full, with the rest retrieved from reference TRBV15 and TRBJ2-7, is DAMVIQNPRYQVTQFGKPVTLSCSQTLNHNVMYWYQQKSSQAPKLLFHYYDKDFNNEADTPDNFQSRRPNTSFCFLDIRSPGLGDTAMYLCATGQPQYFGPGTRLTVT.

Many counts were recorded for this clonotype. The chain carries TRBV6-1 and TRBJ2-5, with TRBD1 matching over 8 bases. V lost 5 bases to trimming and J lost 5 bases; unmatched junction nucleotides: 7. The V gene's germline CDR1 is MNHNS and CDR2 SASEGT. This CDR3 is 14 amino acids long. CDR3 protein: CASSPNTGGETQYF. CDR3 DNA sequence: TGTGCCAGCAGTCCCAACACAGGGGGGGAGACCCAGTACTTC.

This clonotype has at least ten counts. The chain links TRBV2 to TRBJ2-1; the match to TRBD1 covers 10 bases. The CDR3 consists of 13 residues. The junction had 5 bases not matched to a gene; V was cut back by 6 bases and J by 9 bases. Germline V gene sequence: CDR1 SNHLY, CDR2 FYNNEI. The CDR3 bases are TGTGCCAGCAGCGCCGGGGACAGGGGTGAGCAGTTCTTC. Protein: CASSAGDRGEQFF.

J is TRBJ2-1 and V is TRBV7-8, with a possible D match to TRBD2 (6 bases). CDR3 length: 15 residues. Germline CDR1 and CDR2: SGHVS and FQNEAQ. V shed 5 bases and J shed 2 bases, with 13 bases lying between them. DNA of the CDR3: TGTGCCAGCAGCCAAAGCGGGCAGGCCTACAATGAGCAGTTCTTC. Its protein is CASSQSGQAYNEQFF.

This clonotype was observed a few times. V usage is TRBV9 and J usage is TRBJ2-3; D possibly corresponds to TRBD1 (6 bases). This CDR3 is built from 15 residues. Trimming took 0 bases from V and 1 from J, leaving 9 bases between them. Germline V CDR1 and CDR2: SGDLS, YYNGEE. DNA of the CDR3: TGTGCCAGCAGCGTAGCCGCAGGGGGCACAGATACGCAGTATTTT. Protein product: CASSVAAGGTDTQYF.

This clonotype has at least ten counts. V usage is TRBV6-5 and J usage is TRBJ1-1; D ambiguous. The CDR3 is 16 residues long. Germline assignment: CDR1 MNHEY and CDR2 SVGAGI. V was clipped by 3 bases and J by 2 bases, with 16 bases between them. The CDR3 nucleotides read TGTGCCAGCAGTTATCAGAAACAGCCGAGTAACACTGAAGCTTTCTTT. It translates to CASSYQKQPSNTEAFF.

This clonotype was observed at least ten times. The chain joins TRBV24-1 to TRBJ2-1, with D perhaps TRBD2 (7 bases). Germline lookup yields CDR1 KGHDR and CDR2 SFDVKD. CDR3 length: 15 amino acids. The V end lost 2 bases, the J end lost 7 bases, and 14 bases lay between the germline ends. CDR3 sequence: CATSDSGDYRNEQFF. For the CDR3, the DNA is TGTGCCACCAGTGATTCAGGGGACTACCGTAATGAGCAGTTCTTC.

This clonotype was seen ten or more times. The J gene is TRBJ2-4, the V gene TRBV12-3 or TRBV12-4, with D maybe TRBD1 (5 bases). Trimming took off 3 bases at V and 5 bases at J, with 11 bases between the two ends. This CDR3 comprises 14 residues. The CDR3 sequence: CASSFVGVQNIQYF. The CDR3 DNA sequence: TGTGCCAGCAGTTTCGTAGGGGTGCAAAACATTCAGTACTTC.

The gene calls are TRBV19 and TRBJ1-2, with TRBD1 matching 8 bases. Germline trimming cut 6 bases from V and 4 bases from J; bases unmatched to any gene: 7. Germline V gene sequence: CDR1 LNHDA, CDR2 SQIVND (reference sequence). This CDR3 comprises 14 residues. For the CDR3, the DNA is TGTGCCAGTAGCTCCGGGACAGGAATCTATGGCTACACCTTC. Its protein product is CASSSGTGIYGYTF. The full variable domain, completed using reference TRBV19 and TRBJ1-2, is DGGITQSPKYLFRKEGQNVTLSCEQNLNHDAMYWYRQDPGQGLRLIYYSQIVNDFQKGDIAEGYSVSREKKESFPLTVTSAQKNPTAFYLCASSSGTGIYGYTFGSGTRLTVV.